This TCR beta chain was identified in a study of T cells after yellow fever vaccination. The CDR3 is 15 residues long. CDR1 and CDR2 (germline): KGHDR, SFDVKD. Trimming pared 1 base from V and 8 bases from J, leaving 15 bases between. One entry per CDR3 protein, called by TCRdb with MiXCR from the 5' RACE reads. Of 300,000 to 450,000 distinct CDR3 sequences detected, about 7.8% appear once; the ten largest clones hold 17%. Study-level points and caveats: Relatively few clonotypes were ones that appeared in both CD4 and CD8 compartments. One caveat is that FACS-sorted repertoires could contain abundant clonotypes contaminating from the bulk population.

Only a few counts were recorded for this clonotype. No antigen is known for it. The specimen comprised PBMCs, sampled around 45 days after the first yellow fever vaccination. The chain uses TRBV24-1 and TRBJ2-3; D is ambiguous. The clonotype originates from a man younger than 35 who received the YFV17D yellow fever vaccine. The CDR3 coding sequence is TGTGCCACCAGTGATTTTCTTAGGCCCATAAGTACGCAGTATTTT. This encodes CATSDFLRPISTQYF.